A single sample gave rise to the 18 T cell receptor beta chains below, sequenced in a study of shared clonotypes between healthy human individuals. The protocol was immunoSEQ multiplex PCR, while the TCRdb copy is restricted to in-frame clones and leaves out a portion. The sample carries roughly 2.5 million clones, 85% to 95% recorded once. Sequencing was carried out using naive CD4+ T cells sorted from blood. The subset is: CD45RA+ positively selected. These receptors originate from a man aged 18 to 30 in good health.

The chain combines TRBV6-1 with TRBJ1-6, with D unclear. Germline V CDR1 and CDR2: MNHNS, SASEGT. Trimming removed 1 base from V and 5 bases from J, with 9 bases in between. The CDR3 totals 15 residues. The CDR3 DNA reads TGTGCCAGCAGTGAAGTCGTCAGCCATAATTCACCCCTCCACTTT. Translation: CASSEVVSHNSPLHF.

The chain has TRBV10-2 and TRBJ2-1; 11 bases fit TRBD2. The CDR3 covers 14 residues. Per the germline V gene, CDR1 is WSHSY and CDR2 is SAAADI. The V gene end was trimmed by 6 bases and the J gene end by 7 bases; junction bases not matched to a gene: 5. The CDR3 nucleotides are TGCGCCAGCAGGGTTAGCGGGAGGGGGAATGAGCAGTTCTTC. The encoded protein is CASRVSGRGNEQFF.

The CDR3 loop reads CASSLAPGGTFQNEQFF. DNA for the CDR3: TGCGCCAGCAGCTTGGCCCCAGGGGGGACCTTTCAGAATGAGCAGTTCTTC. This sequence joins TRBV5-1 and TRBJ2-1; tentative D call: TRBD1 (7 bases). From germline, CDR1 is SGHRS and CDR2 YFSETQ. The CDR3 length is 17 residues. V dropped 0 bases and J dropped 7 bases, with 20 bases sitting between them.

This chain connects TRBV27 to TRBJ1-4; D may be TRBD1 (5 bases). The germline V gene encodes CDR1 MNHEY and CDR2 SMNVEV (reference sequence). This CDR3 contains 13 residues. V lost 6 bases to trimming and J lost 6 bases, with 11 bases between them. CDR3 region: CASSPGTYEKLFF. The CDR3 DNA sequence: TGTGCCAGCAGCCCCGGGACGTATGAAAAACTGTTTTTT.

The chain recombines TRBV19 with TRBJ1-2, with 8 bases that match TRBD1. V shed 5 bases and J 5 bases; nucleotides not matched to a gene: 10. This CDR3 contains 15 residues. CDR1 and CDR2 from the germline V gene are LNHDA and SQIVND (reference sequence). CDR3 loop: CASSVDRGRGYGYTF. For the CDR3, the DNA is TGTGCCAGTAGTGTCGACAGGGGAAGAGGATATGGCTACACCTTC.

V usage is TRBV6-5 and J usage is TRBJ2-4, with D maybe TRBD2 (5 bases). V was shortened by 2 bases and J by 3 bases, with 11 bases between the two germline ends. The CDR3 consists of 15 residues. Germline V gene data show CDR1 as MNHEY and CDR2 as SVGAGI. In DNA form, the CDR3 reads TGTGCCAGCAGTTACCCCGAGCGGTGCAAAAACATTCAGTACTTC. Its protein is CASSYPERCKNIQYF.

In DNA form, the CDR3 reads TGTGCCAGCAGCCAACACGGGGCCAACGTCCTGACTTTC. This sequence encodes CASSQHGANVLTF. The chain employs TRBV14 and TRBJ2-6; D ambiguous. In germline, CDR1 is SGHDN, CDR2 FVKESK. This CDR3 has 13 amino acids. V was trimmed by 2 bases and J by 4 bases, leaving 3 bases between them.

This clone was detected only once. The chain joins TRBV12-5 to TRBJ2-7, with TRBD1 identical over 7 bases. The CDR3 extends over 13 amino acids. Germline V gives CDR1 LGHNT, CDR2 FRNRAP. V lost 8 bases and J lost 3; bases outside the gene matches: 7. CDR3 DNA: TGTGCTAGTACGACAGGGTTTCTCTACGAGCAGTACTTC. It encodes CASTTGFLYEQYF.

With respect to this clone: In the same sample, other DNA sequences code for this CDR3. The V gene is TRBV5-1, the J gene TRBJ2-7; D is possibly TRBD1 (5 bases). With 0 bases removed from V and 1 base from J, the gap between germline ends came to 8 bases. This CDR3 is built from 14 residues. The germline V gene encodes CDR1 SGHRS and CDR2 YFSETQ. The CDR3 loop is CASSLGDRSYEQYF. DNA of the CDR3: TGCGCCAGCAGCTTGGGTGACAGATCCTACGAGCAGTACTTC.

The J gene is TRBJ2-1, the V gene TRBV7-9; possibly TRBD1 for D (6 bases). The germline V gene encodes CDR1 SEHNR and CDR2 FQNEAQ (reference sequence). The CDR3 loop spans 17 amino acids. V gave up 5 bases and J gave up 5 bases, with 22 bases separating them. Here the CDR3 reads CASSPGRGPANNNEQFF. CDR3 DNA: TGTGCCAGCAGCCCGGGCAGGGGTCCCGCAAACAACAATGAGCAGTTCTTC. Drawing the rest from reference TRBV7-9 and TRBJ2-1, the complete variable domain is DTGVSQNPRHKITKRGQNVTFRCDPISEHNRLYWYRQTLGQGPEFLTYFQNEAQLEKSRLLSDRFSAERPKGSFSTLEIQRTEQGDSAMYLCASSPGRGPANNNEQFFGPGTRLTVL.

This CDR3 is CAWSVPGLGAGELFF. CDR3 DNA sequence: TGTGCCTGGAGCGTACCAGGGCTCGGGGCCGGGGAGCTGTTTTTT. The V call is TRBV30, the J call TRBJ2-2, with D perhaps given as TRBD1 or TRBD2 (5 bases each). The germline gives CDR1 GTSNPN, CDR2 SVGIG (reference sequence). V lost 3 bases to trimming and J lost 6 bases, with 17 bases between them. CDR3 length: 15 residues.

The V gene is TRBV19, the J gene TRBJ2-1; D may be TRBD1 or TRBD2 (5 bases each). CDR3 size: 14 residues. V lost 4 bases, J lost 7 bases, and 14 bases lay in between. The germline V gene encodes CDR1 LNHDA and CDR2 SQIVND (reference sequence). This CDR3 reads CASSKGPASNEQFF. In DNA, the CDR3 is TGTGCCAGTAGTAAGGGACCCGCGTCGAATGAGCAGTTCTTC.

The chain has TRBV5-6 and TRBJ2-2, with D possibly being TRBD1 or TRBD2 (5 bases each). Per germline, CDR1 SGHDT and CDR2 YYEEEE. V was clipped by 3 bases and J by 1 base, with 7 bases between them. CDR3 size: 14 residues. The CDR3 DNA is TGTGCCAGCAGCTGGGACCTGAACACCGGGGAGCTGTTTTTT. It translates to CASSWDLNTGELFF.

This clone occurred once. The chain joins TRBV28 to TRBJ1-4; 7 bases agree with TRBD1. The V segment lost 10 bases and the J segment 5 bases; nucleotides outside the gene matches: 7. This CDR3 spans 13 amino acids. The V gene's germline CDR1 is MDHEN and CDR2 SYDVKM. CDR3 in amino acids: CATLQGGNEKLFF. The CDR3 DNA sequence: TGTGCCACCCTCCAGGGGGGCAATGAAAAACTGTTTTTT.

The genes are TRBV10-3 and TRBJ1-5, with TRBD1 matching 8 bases. J lost 7 bases, V lost 4 bases, and 3 bases had no gene match. Germline CDR1 ENHRY, CDR2 SYGVKD. The CDR3 spans 13 residues. The CDR3 spells CAISGQGTQPQHF. CDR3 coding DNA: TGTGCCATCAGTGGACAGGGGACCCAGCCCCAGCATTTT.

The chain has TRBV7-2 and TRBJ2-7; TRBD1 is a possible D gene (5 bases). Deletions cut 4 bases from V and 5 bases from J, with 15 bases between. Germline values: CDR1 SGHTA, CDR2 FQGNSA. The CDR3 contains 14 residues. DNA for the CDR3: TGTGCCAGCAGCTACACGCCCCAGGGTAACGAGCAGTACTTC. Translation gives CASSYTPQGNEQYF. The variable domain in full, completed from reference TRBV7-2 and TRBJ2-7, reads GAGVSQSPSNKVTEKGKDVELRCDPISGHTALYWYRQSLGQGLEFLIYFQGNSAPDKSGLPSDRFSAERTGGSVSTLTIQRTQQEDSAVYLCASSYTPQGNEQYFGPGTRLTVT.

The chain has TRBV5-4 and TRBJ2-1; 8 bases agree with TRBD2. V lost 0 bases to trimming and J lost 8 bases; unmatched junction nucleotides: 4. Germline CDR1 SGHNT, CDR2 YYREEE (reference sequence). The CDR3 covers 14 residues. This chain's CDR3 is CASSLGLASDEQFF. The CDR3 DNA is TGTGCCAGCAGCTTGGGACTAGCGTCCGATGAGCAGTTCTTC.

This clone was picked up one time. The chain combines TRBV9 with TRBJ1-5, with TRBD1 matching 12 bases. This CDR3 has 19 amino acids. The germline V gene encodes CDR1 SGDLS and CDR2 YYNGEE. V lost 0 bases, J lost 1 base, and 8 bases stayed unmatched. CDR3 sequence: CASSVEGQGASISNQPQHF. CDR3 DNA sequence: TGTGCCAGCAGCGTAGAGGGACAGGGGGCTTCGATAAGCAATCAGCCCCAGCATTTT.